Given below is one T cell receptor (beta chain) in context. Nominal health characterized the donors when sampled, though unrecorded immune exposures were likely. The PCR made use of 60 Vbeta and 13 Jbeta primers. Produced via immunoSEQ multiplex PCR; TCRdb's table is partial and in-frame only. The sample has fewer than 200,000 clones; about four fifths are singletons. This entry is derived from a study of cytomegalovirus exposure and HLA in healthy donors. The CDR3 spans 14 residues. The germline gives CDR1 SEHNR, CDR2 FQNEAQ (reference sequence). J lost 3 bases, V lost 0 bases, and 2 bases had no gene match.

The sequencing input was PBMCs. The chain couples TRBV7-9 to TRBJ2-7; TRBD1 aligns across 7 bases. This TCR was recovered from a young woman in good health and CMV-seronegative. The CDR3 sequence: CASSLADRRYEQYF. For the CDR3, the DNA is TGTGCCAGCAGCTTAGCGGACAGGCGCTACGAGCAGTACTTC.